Presented here are 5 T cell receptor beta chains from one specimen sequenced in a study of blood T cell repertoires in COVID-19 (TCRdb year 2020). Libraries were made using the immunoSEQ multiplex PCR assay. TCRdb re-hosts the immuneACCESS table, in-frame sequences only. Its copies lack some clones; in the studies checked, an unresolved V gene accounts for under half of them, and the cause for the rest is not known. The sample profile shows over 200,000 clones; about four fifths of them were found once. The ten largest clones take up 8.5% to 10% of the sample. The specimen was peripheral blood. All receptors derive from a man aged 40-55 years with active or convalescent COVID-19.

This clone came up a few times. This sequence joins TRBV6-1 and TRBJ2-6; weak D call: TRBD2 (6 bases). In germline, CDR1 is MNHNS, CDR2 SASEGT. This CDR3 region has 21 residues. V lost 2 bases and J 5 bases, leaving 28 bases between the germline ends. CDR3 sequence reads: CASSEKGTVGGKALRANVLTF. CDR3 nucleotide sequence: TGTGCCAGCAGTGAAAAGGGGACGGTGGGGGGTAAAGCTCTGAGGGCCAACGTCCTGACTTTC.

The gene calls are TRBV29-1 and TRBJ2-1, with D perhaps TRBD1 (5 bases). V was shortened by 4 bases and J by 0 bases, with 10 bases between the two germline ends. The CDR3 covers 14 residues. Germline loops: CDR1 SQVTM, CDR2 ANQGSEA. The chain's CDR3 is CSVGGANSYNEQFF. The DNA for the CDR3 is TGCAGCGTTGGTGGGGCCAACTCCTACAATGAGCAGTTCTTC.

J is TRBJ2-7 and V is TRBV7-9, with D possibly TRBD1 on 6 matching bases. The V gene's germline CDR1 is SEHNR and CDR2 FQNEAQ (reference sequence). CDR3 length: 16 amino acids. Trimming stripped 1 base from V and 0 bases from J, with 13 bases between. The CDR3 region has the DNA TGTGCCAGCAGCTTAGTGGTGGGGACACCCTCCTACGAGCAGTACTTC. The encoded protein is CASSLVVGTPSYEQYF. Full variable domain (rest looked up from reference TRBV7-9 and TRBJ2-7): DTGVSQNPRHKITKRGQNVTFRCDPISEHNRLYWYRQTLGQGPEFLTYFQNEAQLEKSRLLSDRFSAERPKGSFSTLEIQRTEQGDSAMYLCASSLVVGTPSYEQYFGPGTRLTVT.

The chain is built from TRBV10-3 and TRBJ1-4; D possibly corresponds to TRBD1 (5 bases). The CDR3 is 12 residues long. Germline values: CDR1 ENHRY, CDR2 SYGVKD. The CDR3 nucleotides read TGTGCTATCGGGAGGGGAGGAGAAAAACTGTTTTTT. The encoded protein is CAIGRGGEKLFF.

The J gene is TRBJ1-5, the V gene TRBV7-9; perhaps TRBD1 as D (6 bases). Germline CDR1 is SEHNR and CDR2 is FQNEAQ (reference sequence). Trimming cost V 4 bases and J 5 bases, with 12 bases left between them. The CDR3 spans 14 residues. The CDR3 reads CASSYGGLDQPQHF. The CDR3 bases are TGTGCCAGCAGCTACGGGGGGCTAGATCAGCCCCAGCATTTT.